This TCR beta chain stems from a study of CD8+ T cells in alopecia areata. As regards this clone: Its antigen is undetermined.

Reverse transcribed after extraction, RNA yielded cDNA as the sequencing template. Clones were sequenced by immunoSEQ multiplex PCR, and TCRdb holds only the in-frame ones, with some missing. The sample carries roughly 76,000 clones, about 30% recorded once. Treatment noted: oral pan-JAK inhibitor, 5-10 mg twice daily. Peripheral blood and lesional scalp punch biopsies were taken from alopecia areata patients. Study outcomes and limitations: Tofacitinib significantly brought down scalp clonality and expanded CD8+ clones among top 100.

With 3 bases clipped from V and 4 bases from J, the junction kept 6 bases outside the gene matches. The CDR3 spans 15 residues. The germline V gene has CDR1 SGHAT and CDR2 FQNNGV. The sample in question was CD8+ T cells sorted from blood, obtained at week 4, from a patient treated with tofacitinib. The clonotype was recovered from a human donor with alopecia areata. The rearrangement uses TRBV11-2 and TRBJ1-2, with TRBD1 matching 9 bases. The CDR3 region has the DNA TGTGCCAGCAGCTTTACAGGGGGCGGGGGCTATGGCTACACCTTC. This sequence encodes CASSFTGGGGYGYTF.